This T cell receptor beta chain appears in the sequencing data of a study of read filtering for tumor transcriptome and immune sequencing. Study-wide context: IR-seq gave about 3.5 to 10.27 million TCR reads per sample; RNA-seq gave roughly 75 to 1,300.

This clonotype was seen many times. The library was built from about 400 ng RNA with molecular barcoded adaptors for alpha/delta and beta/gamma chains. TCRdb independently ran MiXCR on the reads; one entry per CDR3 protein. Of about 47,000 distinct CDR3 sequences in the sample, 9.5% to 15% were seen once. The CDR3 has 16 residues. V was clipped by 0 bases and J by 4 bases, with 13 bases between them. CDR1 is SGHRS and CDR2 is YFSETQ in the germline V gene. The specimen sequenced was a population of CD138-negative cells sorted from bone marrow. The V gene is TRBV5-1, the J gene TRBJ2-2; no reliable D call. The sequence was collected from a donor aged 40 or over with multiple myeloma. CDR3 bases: TGCGCCAGCAGCTTGGAAGGGCCTTTGGGCACCGGGGAGCTGTTTTTT. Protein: CASSLEGPLGTGELFF.